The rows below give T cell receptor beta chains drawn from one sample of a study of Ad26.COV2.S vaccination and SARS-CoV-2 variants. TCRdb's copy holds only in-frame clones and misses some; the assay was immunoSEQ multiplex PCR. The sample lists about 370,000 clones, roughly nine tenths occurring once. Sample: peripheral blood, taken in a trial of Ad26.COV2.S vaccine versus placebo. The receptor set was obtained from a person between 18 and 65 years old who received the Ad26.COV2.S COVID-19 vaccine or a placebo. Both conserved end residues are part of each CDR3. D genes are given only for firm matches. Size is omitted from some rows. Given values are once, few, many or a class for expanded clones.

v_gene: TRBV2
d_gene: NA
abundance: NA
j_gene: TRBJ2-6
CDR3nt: TGTGCCAGCAGTGAACAGGGGCAGTCAGGCGTCCTGACTTTC
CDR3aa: CASSEQGQSGVLTF

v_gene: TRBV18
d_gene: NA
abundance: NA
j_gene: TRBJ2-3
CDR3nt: TGTGCCAGCTCCAAATCCGGGTCAGATACGCAGTATTTT
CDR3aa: CASSKSGSDTQYF

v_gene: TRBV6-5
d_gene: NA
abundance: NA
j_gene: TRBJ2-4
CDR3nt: TGTGCCAGCACCCGGGCCTCAGGGGGGGACATTCAGTACTTC
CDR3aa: CASTRASGGDIQYF

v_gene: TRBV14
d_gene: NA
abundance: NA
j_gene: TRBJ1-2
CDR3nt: TGTGCCAGCAGCCCCACCGGTTACCAGAACTATGGCTACACCTTC
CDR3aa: CASSPTGYQNYGYTF

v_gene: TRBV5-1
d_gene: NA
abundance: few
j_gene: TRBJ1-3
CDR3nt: TGCGCCAGCAGCTTGGGGGACACATTCTCTGGAAACACCATATATTTT
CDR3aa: CASSLGDTFSGNTIYF

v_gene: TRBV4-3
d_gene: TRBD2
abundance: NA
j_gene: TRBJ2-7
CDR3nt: TGCGCCAGCAGCCAAGCTTTAGCACAGACGGGGGGAGAGCAGTACTTC
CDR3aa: CASSQALAQTGGEQYF

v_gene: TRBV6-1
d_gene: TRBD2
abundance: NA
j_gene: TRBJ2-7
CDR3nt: TGTGCCAGCAGTGATATAGCGGGGGGGAGCTCCTACGAGCAGTACTTC
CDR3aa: CASSDIAGGSSYEQYF

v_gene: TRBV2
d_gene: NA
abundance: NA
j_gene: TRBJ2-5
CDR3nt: TGTGCCAGCAGTGAAAATCACCCGGGGACCCAGTACTTC
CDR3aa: CASSENHPGTQYF

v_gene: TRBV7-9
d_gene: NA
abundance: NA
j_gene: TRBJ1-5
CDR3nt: TGTGCCAGCAGCTTAGACAGGGTGTCGGGGAATCAGCCCCAGCATTTT
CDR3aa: CASSLDRVSGNQPQHF

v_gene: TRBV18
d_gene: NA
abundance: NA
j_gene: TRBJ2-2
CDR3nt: TGTGCCAGCTCACCAACTTCTAACACCGGGGAGCTGTTTTTT
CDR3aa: CASSPTSNTGELFF

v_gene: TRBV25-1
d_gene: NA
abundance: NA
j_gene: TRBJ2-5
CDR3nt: TGTGCCAGCATCCCGAAACTCCGTGGGGGTCGGGAGACCCAGTACTTC
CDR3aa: CASIPKLRGGRETQYF

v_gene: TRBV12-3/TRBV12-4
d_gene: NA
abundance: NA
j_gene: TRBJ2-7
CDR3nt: TGTGCCAGCAGTTCACGAACTTCCTACGAGCAGTACTTC
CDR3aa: CASSSRTSYEQYF

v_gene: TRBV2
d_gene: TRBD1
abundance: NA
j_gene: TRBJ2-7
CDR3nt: TGTGCCAGCAGTCCTAAGGGGACAGACTACGAGCAGTACTTC
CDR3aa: CASSPKGTDYEQYF

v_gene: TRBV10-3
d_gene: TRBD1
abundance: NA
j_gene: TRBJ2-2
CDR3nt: TGTGCCATCAGTCGGACAGGAGGTTCGAACACCGGGGAGCTGTTTTTT
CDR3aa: CAISRTGGSNTGELFF

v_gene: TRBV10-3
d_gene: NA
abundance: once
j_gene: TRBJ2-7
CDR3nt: TGTGCCATCAGTGAGACAGACTCCTACGAGCAGTACTTC
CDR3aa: CAISETDSYEQYF

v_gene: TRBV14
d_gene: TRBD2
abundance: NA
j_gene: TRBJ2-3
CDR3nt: TGTGCCAGCAGCCACAACTTAGCGGGGGGATTCACAGATACGCAGTATTTT
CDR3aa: CASSHNLAGGFTDTQYF

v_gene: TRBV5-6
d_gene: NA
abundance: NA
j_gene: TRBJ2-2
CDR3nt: TGTGCCAGCAGAAATTTTAAAACCGGGGAGCTGTTTTTT
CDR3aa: CASRNFKTGELFF

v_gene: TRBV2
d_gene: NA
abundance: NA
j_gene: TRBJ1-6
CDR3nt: TGTGCCAGCCGCAGGGACGTCTTTACACCCCTCCACTTT
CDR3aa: CASRRDVFTPLHF

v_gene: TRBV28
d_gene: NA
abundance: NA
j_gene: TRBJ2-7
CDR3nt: TGTGCCAGCAGGGACAGCGTGTCGACGTACTCCTACGAGCAGTACTTC
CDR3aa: CASRDSVSTYSYEQYF

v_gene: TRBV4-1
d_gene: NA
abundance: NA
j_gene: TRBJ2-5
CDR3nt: TGCGCCAGCAGCCAAAAGACTAGCCGCTCAGGGGCCCAGTACTTC
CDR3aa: CASSQKTSRSGAQYF

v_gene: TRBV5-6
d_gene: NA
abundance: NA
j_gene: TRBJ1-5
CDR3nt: TGTGCCAGTCAACAGGGCGAACAGCCCCAGCATTTT
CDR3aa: CASQQGEQPQHF

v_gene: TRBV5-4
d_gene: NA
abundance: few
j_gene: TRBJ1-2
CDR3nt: TGTGCCAGCAGCTTGGGCAACTATGGCTACACCTTC
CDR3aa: CASSLGNYGYTF

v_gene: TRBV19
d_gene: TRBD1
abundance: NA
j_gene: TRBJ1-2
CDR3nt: TGTGCCACCAGGGGGGAGGACTATGGCTACACCTTC
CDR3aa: CATRGEDYGYTF

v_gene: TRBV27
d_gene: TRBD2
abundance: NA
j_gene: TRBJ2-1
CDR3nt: TGTGCCAGCAGTTTGAGGGCTAGCGGGGGGTTGGAGCAGTTCTTC
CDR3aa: CASSLRASGGLEQFF

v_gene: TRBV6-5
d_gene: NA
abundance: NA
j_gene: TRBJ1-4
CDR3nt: TGTGCCAGCAGGGACGGTTCAACTAATGAAAAACTGTTTTTT
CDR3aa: CASRDGSTNEKLFF

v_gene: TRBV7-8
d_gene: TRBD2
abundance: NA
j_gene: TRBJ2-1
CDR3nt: TGTGCCAGCAGCCCCCGGACTAGCGGTAACTACAATGAGCAGTTCTTC
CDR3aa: CASSPRTSGNYNEQFF

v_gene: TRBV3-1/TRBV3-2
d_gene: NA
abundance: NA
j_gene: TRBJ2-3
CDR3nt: TGTGCCAGCAGCCCAGGGGGGGTTAGCACAGATACGCAGTATTTT
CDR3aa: CASSPGGVSTDTQYF

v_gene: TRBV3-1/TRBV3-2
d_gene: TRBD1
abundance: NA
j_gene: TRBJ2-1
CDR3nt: TGTGCCAGCAGCTACGGACAGGCATCCTACAATGAGCAGTTCTTC
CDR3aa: CASSYGQASYNEQFF

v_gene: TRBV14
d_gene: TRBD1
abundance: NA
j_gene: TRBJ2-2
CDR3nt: TGTGCCAGCAGCCTCGACAGGGTTGGCGACACCGGGGAGCTGTTTTTT
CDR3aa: CASSLDRVGDTGELFF

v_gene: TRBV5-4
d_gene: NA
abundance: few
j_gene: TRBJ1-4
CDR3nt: TGTGCCAGCAGCTTGTTGGGTGAAAAACTGTTTTTT
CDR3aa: CASSLLGEKLFF

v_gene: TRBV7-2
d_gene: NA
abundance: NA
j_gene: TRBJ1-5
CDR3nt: TGTGCCAGCAGCTTTAGGGATTTTCAGCCCCAGCATTTT
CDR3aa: CASSFRDFQPQHF

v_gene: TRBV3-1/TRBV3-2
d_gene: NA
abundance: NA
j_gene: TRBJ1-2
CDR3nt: TGTGCCAGCAGCCTAAGAGCGGGCGGCTACACCTTC
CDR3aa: CASSLRAGGYTF

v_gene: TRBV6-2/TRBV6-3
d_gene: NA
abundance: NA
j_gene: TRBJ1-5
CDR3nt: TGTGCCAGCAGTTACCCAGGACGTGGGAGTGAAAATCAGCCCCAGCATTTT
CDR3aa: CASSYPGRGSENQPQHF

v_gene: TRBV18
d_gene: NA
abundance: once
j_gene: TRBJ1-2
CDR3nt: TGTGCCAGCTCACCAGGGTCAAGAGGCTACACCTTC
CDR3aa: CASSPGSRGYTF

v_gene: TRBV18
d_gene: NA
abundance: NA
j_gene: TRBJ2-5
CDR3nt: TGTGCCAGCTCACCGGCGGCGGGGACAGAGACCCAGTACTTC
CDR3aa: CASSPAAGTETQYF

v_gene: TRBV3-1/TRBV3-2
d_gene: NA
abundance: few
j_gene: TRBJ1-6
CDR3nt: TGTGCCAGCAGCCAAGGAGGAAATTCACCCCTCCACTTT
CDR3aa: CASSQGGNSPLHF

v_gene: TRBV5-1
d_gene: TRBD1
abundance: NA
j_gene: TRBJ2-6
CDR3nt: TGCGCCAGCAGCTCGGGACAGGGGCCGAGTGGGGCCAACGTCCTGACTTTC
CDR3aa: CASSSGQGPSGANVLTF

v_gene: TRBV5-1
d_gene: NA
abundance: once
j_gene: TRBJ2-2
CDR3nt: TGCGCCAGCAGCTTGGGGCAGTTCGGCCCCGGGGAGCTGTTTTTT
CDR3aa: CASSLGQFGPGELFF

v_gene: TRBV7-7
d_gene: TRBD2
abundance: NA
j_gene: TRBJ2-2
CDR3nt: TGTGCTAGCAGCTTAGCGCGGGGGGTCACCGGGGAGCTGTTTTTT
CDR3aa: CASSLARGVTGELFF

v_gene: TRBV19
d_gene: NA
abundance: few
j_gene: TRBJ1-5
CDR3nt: TGTGCCAGTACCCTTATCGGGGGGAATCAGCCCCAGCATTTT
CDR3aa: CASTLIGGNQPQHF

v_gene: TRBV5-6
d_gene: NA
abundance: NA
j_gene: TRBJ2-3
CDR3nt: TGTGCCAGCAGCTTGGAGGCGGTTCTTGGAGATACGCAGTATTTT
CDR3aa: CASSLEAVLGDTQYF

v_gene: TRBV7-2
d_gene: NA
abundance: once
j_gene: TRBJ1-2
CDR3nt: TGTGCCAGCAGCTCACAGGTCCTCTATGGCTACACCTTC
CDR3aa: CASSSQVLYGYTF

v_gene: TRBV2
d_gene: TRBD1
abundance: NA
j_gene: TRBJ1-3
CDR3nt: TGTGCCAGCAGTCCGACAGGGGAAACTGGAAACACCATATATTTT
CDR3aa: CASSPTGETGNTIYF

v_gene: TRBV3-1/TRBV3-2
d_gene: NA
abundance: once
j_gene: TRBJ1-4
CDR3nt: TGTGCCAGCAGCCCATCGGAAGCCACGCCGAATGAAAAACTGTTTTTT
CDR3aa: CASSPSEATPNEKLFF

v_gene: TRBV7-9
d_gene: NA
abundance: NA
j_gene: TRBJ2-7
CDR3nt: TGTGCCTCAAGGGACGGGCAATCCTACGAGCAGTACTTC
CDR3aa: CASRDGQSYEQYF

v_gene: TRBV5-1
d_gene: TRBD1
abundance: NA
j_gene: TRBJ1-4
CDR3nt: TGCGCCAGCAGGACCCCCACAGGGGACGGGAAACTGTTTTTT
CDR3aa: CASRTPTGDGKLFF

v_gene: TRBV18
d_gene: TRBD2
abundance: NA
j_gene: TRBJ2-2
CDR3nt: TGTGCCAGCTCACCTTCTAGCGGCGGCGGGGAGCTGTTTTTT
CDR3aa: CASSPSSGGGELFF

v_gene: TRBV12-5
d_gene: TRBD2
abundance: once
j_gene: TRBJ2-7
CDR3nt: TGTGCTAGTGGTTTGAGCGGGGCCGAGCAGTACTTC
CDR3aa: CASGLSGAEQYF

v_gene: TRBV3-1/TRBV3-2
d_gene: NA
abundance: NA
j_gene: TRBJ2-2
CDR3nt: TGTGCCAGCAGCCAAGATTTGACGGGCGGGGAGCTGTTTTTT
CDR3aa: CASSQDLTGGELFF

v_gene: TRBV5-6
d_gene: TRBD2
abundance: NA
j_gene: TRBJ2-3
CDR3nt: TGTGCCAGCAGCAGGAGGACTAGCGGGGGGTGGACAGATACGCAGTATTTT
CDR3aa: CASSRRTSGGWTDTQYF

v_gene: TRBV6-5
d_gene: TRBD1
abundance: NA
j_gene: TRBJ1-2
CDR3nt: TGTGCCAGCAGTTGGACAGGGAGGGATGGCTACACCTTC
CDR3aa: CASSWTGRDGYTF